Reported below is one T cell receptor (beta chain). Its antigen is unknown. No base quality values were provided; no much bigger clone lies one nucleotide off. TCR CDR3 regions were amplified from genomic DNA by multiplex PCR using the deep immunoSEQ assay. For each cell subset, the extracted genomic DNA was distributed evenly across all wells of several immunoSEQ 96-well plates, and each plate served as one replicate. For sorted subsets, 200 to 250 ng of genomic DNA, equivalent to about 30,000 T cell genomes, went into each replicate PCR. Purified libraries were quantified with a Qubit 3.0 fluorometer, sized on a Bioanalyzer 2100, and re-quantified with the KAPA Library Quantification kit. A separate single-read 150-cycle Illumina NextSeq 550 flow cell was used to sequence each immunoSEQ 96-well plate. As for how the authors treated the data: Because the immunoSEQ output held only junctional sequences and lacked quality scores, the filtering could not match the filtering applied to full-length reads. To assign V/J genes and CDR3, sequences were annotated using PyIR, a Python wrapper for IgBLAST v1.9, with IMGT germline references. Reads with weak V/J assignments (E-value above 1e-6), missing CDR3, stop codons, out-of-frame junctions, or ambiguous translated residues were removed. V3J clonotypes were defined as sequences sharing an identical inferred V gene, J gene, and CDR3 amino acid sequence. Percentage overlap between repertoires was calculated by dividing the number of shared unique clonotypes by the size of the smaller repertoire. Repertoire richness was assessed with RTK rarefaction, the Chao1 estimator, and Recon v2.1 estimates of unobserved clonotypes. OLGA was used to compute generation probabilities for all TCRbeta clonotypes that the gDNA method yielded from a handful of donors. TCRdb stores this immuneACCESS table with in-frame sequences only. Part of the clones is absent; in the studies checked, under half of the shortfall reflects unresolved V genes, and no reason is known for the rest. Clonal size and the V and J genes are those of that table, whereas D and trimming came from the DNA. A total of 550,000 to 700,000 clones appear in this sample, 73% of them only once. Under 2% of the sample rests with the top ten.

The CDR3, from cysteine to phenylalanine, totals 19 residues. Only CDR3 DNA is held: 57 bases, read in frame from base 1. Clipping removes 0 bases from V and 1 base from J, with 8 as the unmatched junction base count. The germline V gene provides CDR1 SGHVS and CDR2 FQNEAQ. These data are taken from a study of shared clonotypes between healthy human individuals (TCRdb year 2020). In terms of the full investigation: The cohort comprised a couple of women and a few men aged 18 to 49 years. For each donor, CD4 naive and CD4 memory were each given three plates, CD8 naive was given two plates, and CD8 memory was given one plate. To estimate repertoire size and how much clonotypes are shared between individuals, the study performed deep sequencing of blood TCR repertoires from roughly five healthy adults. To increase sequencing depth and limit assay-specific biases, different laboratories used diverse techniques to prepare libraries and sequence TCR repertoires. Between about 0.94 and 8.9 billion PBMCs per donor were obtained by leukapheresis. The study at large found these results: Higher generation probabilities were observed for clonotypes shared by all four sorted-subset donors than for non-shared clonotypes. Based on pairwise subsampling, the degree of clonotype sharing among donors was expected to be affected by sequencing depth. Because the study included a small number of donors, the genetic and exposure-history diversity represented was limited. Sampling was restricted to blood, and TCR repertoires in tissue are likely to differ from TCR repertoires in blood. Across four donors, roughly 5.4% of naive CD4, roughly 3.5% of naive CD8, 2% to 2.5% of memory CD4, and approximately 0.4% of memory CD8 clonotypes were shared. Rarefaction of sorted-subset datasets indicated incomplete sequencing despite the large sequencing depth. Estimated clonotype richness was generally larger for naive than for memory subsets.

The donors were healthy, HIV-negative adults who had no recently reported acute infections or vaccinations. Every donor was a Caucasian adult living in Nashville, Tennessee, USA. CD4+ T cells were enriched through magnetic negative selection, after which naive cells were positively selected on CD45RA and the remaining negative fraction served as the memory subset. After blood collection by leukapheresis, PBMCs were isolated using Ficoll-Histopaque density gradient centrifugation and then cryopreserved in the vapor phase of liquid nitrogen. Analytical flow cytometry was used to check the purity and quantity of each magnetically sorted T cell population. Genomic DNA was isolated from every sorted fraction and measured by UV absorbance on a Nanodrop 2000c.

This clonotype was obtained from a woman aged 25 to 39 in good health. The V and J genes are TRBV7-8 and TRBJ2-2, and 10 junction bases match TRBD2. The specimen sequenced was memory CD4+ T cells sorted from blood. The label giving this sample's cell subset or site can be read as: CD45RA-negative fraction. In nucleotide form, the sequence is TGTGCCAGCAGCTTAGCATTGGGACTAGCGACTTTGAACACCGGGGAGCTGTTTTTT. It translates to CASSLALGLATLNTGELFF.